A selection of T cell receptor beta chains follows, all from one sample in a study of shared clonotypes between healthy human individuals. Assay used: immunoSEQ multiplex PCR; TCRdb lists only in-frame clones, some missing. The sample includes millions of clones, approximately 93% seen only once; the top ten take about 0.37%. The sequenced sample was naive CD4+ T cells from PBMCs. The receptor source for this set is a man aged 18 to 30 in good health. Some clones in this sample may be carry-over from other donors' samples. The CDR3 runs from the conserved cysteine through the conserved F or W. Each record gives: J gene, clone size, D gene, V gene, CDR3 DNA, CDR3 protein. D genes are given only for firm matches. Some rows mark clone size as missing; the rest say once, few, many or name a class of expanded clone.

TRBJ2-1 | NA | NA | TRBV6-1 | TGTGCCAGCAGTGAAATGATCACATATTCCTACAATGAGCAGTTCTTC | CASSEMITYSYNEQFF
TRBJ2-4 | NA | TRBD1 | TRBV6-6 | TGTGCCAGCAGTTATGGGACAGAAGTAAACATTCAGTACTTC | CASSYGTEVNIQYF
TRBJ1-3 | NA | NA | TRBV28 | TGTGCCAGCAGTTTGTTCCAGGGAAGAGGTTCTGGAAACACCATATATTTT | CASSLFQGRGSGNTIYF
TRBJ2-3 | NA | TRBD2 | TRBV5-1 | TGCGCCAGCAGCTCTCTCCGGGAGGGCGGAACAGATACGCAGTATTTT | CASSSLREGGTDTQYF
TRBJ2-1 | once | NA | TRBV7-9 | TGTGCCAGCAGCCAACGGGGAATTGAGTACAATGAGCAGTTCTTC | CASSQRGIEYNEQFF
TRBJ2-7 | NA | NA | TRBV6-1 | TGTGCCAGCAGGGTTACCTACGAGCAGTACTTC | CASRVTYEQYF
TRBJ1-3 | NA | NA | TRBV5-6 | TGTGCCAGCAGCTTGGGTCTCGGGGTCTACGGAAACACCATATATTTT | CASSLGLGVYGNTIYF
TRBJ2-7 | NA | NA | TRBV7-8 | TGTGCCAGCAGCTTAGGCCAGGGCAGAGAGTACTTC | CASSLGQGREYF
TRBJ2-2 | NA | NA | TRBV7-2 | TGTGCCAGCAGCCCCTCAGTGGCGGTCACCGGGGAGCTGTTTTTT | CASSPSVAVTGELFF
TRBJ1-2 | once | NA | TRBV27 | TGTGCCAGCAGTTTAGTCCCAGGGAGAGCTAACTATGGCTACACCTTC | CASSLVPGRANYGYTF
TRBJ1-5 | NA | NA | TRBV6-6 | TGTGCCAGCAGACGGACGGGCGGGCCCCAGCATTTT | CASRRTGGPQHF
TRBJ2-5 | NA | NA | TRBV5-1 | TGCGCCAGCAGGAATGGAACGGGGCCCCAAGAGACCCAGTACTTC | CASRNGTGPQETQYF
TRBJ2-1 | NA | NA | TRBV27 | TGTGCCAGCAGCGAGGGACCAGTGAGCGTTCGGGAGTTCTTC | CASSEGPVSVREFF
TRBJ2-5 | NA | NA | TRBV27 | TGTGCCAGCACCTACTGGGGTTCCGGGACCCAGTACTTC | CASTYWGSGTQYF
TRBJ2-7 | NA | NA | TRBV18 | TGTGCCAGCTCACCAGAGGCGGGGGCAAGCTCCTACGAGCAGTACTTC | CASSPEAGASSYEQYF
TRBJ2-7 | NA | NA | TRBV20-1 | TGCAGTGCTAACCCACGCGAGCAGTACTTC | CSANPREQYF
TRBJ2-2 | NA | TRBD1 | TRBV18 | TGTGCCAGCTCACCACCGGGACAGTACACCGGGGAGCTGTTTTTT | CASSPPGQYTGELFF